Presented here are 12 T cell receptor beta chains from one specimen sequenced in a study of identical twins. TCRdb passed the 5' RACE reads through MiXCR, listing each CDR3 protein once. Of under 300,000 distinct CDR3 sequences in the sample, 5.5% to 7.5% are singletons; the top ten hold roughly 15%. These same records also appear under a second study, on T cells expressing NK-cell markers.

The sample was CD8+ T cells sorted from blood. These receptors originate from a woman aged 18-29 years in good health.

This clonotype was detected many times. The DNA for the CDR3 is TGTGCCAGCAGCTCTCCCTTATCCGAAGACGGTGAGCAGTTCTTC. Translating it yields CASSSPLSEDGEQFF. The chain carries TRBV7-9 and TRBJ2-1; no firm D call. CDR1 SEHNR and CDR2 FQNEAQ come from the germline V gene (reference sequence). There are 15 residues in the CDR3. V lost 4 bases and J 9 bases, leaving 19 bases between the germline ends.

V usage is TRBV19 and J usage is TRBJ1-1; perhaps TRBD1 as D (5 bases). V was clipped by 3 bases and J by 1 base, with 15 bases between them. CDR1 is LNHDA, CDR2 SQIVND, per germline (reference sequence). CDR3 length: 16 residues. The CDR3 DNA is TGTGCCAGTAGTATGGGACTACCACTATGGAACACTGAAGCTTTCTTT. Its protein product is CASSMGLPLWNTEAFF.

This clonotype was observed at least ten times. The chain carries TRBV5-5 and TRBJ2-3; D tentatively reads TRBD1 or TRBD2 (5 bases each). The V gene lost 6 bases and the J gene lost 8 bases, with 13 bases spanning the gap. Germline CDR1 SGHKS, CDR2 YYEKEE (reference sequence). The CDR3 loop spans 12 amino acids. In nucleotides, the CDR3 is TGTGCCAGCATCGGGACCCCGGCTACGCAGTATTTT. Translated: CASIGTPATQYF.

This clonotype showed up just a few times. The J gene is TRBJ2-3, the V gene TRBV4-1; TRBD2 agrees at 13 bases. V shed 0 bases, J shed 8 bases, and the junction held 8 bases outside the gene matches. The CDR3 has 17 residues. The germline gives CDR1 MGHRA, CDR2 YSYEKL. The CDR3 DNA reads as TGCGCCAGCAGCCAAGAGTCGGGACTAGCGGGGAGAGTTACGCAGTATTTT. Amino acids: CASSQESGLAGRVTQYF.

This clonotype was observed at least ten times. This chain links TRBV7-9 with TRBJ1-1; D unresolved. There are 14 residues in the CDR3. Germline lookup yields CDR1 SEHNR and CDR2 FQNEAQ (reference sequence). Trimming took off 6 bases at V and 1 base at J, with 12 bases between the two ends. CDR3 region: CASSLLGGNTEAFF. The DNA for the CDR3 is TGTGCCAGCAGTCTCTTAGGAGGGAACACTGAAGCTTTCTTT. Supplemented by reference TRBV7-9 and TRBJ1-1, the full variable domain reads DTGVSQNPRHKITKRGQNVTFRCDPISEHNRLYWYRQTLGQGPEFLTYFQNEAQLEKSRLLSDRFSAERPKGSFSTLEIQRTEQGDSAMYLCASSLLGGNTEAFFGQGTRLTVV.

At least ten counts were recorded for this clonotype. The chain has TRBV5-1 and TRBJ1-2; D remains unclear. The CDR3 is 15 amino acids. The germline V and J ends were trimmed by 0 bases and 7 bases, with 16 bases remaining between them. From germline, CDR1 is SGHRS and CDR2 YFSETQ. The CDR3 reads CASSLVGAPIGGYTF. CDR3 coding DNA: TGCGCCAGCAGCTTGGTCGGAGCGCCTATAGGTGGCTACACCTTC. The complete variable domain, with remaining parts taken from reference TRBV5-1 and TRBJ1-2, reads KAGVTQTPRYLIKTRGQQVTLSCSPISGHRSVSWYQQTPGQGLQFLFEYFSETQRNKGNFPGRFSGRQFSNSRSEMNVSTLELGDSALYLCASSLVGAPIGGYTFGSGTRLTVV.

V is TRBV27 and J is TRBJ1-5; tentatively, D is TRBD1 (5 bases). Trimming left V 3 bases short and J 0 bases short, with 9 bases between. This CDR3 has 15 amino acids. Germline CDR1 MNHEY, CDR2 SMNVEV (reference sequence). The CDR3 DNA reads TGTGCCAGCAGTTTGGGGCCCAGTAGCAATCAGCCCCAGCATTTT. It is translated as CASSLGPSSNQPQHF.

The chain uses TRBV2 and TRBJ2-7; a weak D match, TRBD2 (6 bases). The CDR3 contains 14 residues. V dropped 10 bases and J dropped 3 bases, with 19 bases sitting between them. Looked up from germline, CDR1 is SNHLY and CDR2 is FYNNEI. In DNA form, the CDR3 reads TGTGCCACCCCCAACCGGGAGAATAACTACGAGCAGTACTTC. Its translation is CATPNRENNYEQYF. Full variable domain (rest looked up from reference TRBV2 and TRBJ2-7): EPEVTQTPSHQVTQMGQEVILRCVPISNHLYFYWYRQILGQKVEFLVSFYNNEISEKSEIFDDQFSVERPDGSNFTLKIRSTKLEDSAMYFCATPNRENNYEQYFGPGTRLTVT.

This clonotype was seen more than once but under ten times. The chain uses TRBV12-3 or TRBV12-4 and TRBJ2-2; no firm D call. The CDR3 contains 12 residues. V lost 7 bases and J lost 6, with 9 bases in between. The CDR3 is CASNSRAGELFF. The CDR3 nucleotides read TGTGCCAGCAACAGTCGCGCCGGGGAGCTGTTTTTT.

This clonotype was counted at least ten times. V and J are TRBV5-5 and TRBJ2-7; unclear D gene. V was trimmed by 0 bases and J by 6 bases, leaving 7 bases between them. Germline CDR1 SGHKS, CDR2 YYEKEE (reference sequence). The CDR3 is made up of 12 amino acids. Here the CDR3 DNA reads TGTGCCAGCAGCTTGGCAGTTACCGAGCAGTACTTC. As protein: CASSLAVTEQYF.

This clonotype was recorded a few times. Here the CDR3 DNA reads TGTGCCTGGAGTGGGACTAGCGGTTACAATGAGCAGTTCTTC. It is translated as CAWSGTSGYNEQFF. The chain joins TRBV30 to TRBJ2-1, with TRBD2 matching 10 bases. The germline gives CDR1 GTSNPN, CDR2 SVGIG (reference sequence). The V and J ends lost 1 base and 4 bases, in that order; junction bases with no gene match: 1. The CDR3 is 14 amino acids.

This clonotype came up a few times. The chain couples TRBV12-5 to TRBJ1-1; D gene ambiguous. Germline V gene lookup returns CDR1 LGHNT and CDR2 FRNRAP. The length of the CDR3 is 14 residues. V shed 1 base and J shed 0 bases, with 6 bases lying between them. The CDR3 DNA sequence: TGTGCTAGTGGTTTGGGAGGTCTGAACACTGAAGCTTTCTTT. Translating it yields CASGLGGLNTEAFF. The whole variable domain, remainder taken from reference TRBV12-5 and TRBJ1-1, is DARVTQTPRHKVTEMGQEVTMRCQPILGHNTVFWYRQTMMQGLELLAYFRNRAPLDDSGMPKDRFSAEMPDATLATLKIQPSEPRDSAVYFCASGLGGLNTEAFFGQGTRLTVV.